This section outlines one T cell receptor (beta chain) sequence together with its context. Other DNA variants within this sample encode the same CDR3. All the patients suffered relapse after autologous stem cell transplantation, and brentuximab vedotin exposure differed. The CDR3 runs 14 residues. Looked up from germline, CDR1 is SGHAT and CDR2 is FQNNGV. The V gene lost 1 base and the J gene lost 0 bases, with 6 bases spanning the gap. The data stem from a study of PD-1 blockade in classical Hodgkin lymphoma. Clones were read by immunoSEQ multiplex PCR, and TCRdb kept only the in-frame ones, dropping some. Altogether over 20,000 clones are present, 77% being singletons, with the ten largest covering 35% to 50%.

Sequenced material: peripheral blood mononuclear cells (PBMCs), taken before the second cycle of nivolumab. The TCR comes from a human donor with classical Hodgkin lymphoma. The rearrangement links TRBV11-2 to TRBJ1-1; unclear D gene. As DNA, the CDR3 is TGTGCCAGCAGCTTAGGCAGTCTGAACACTGAAGCTTTCTTT. The encoded protein is CASSLGSLNTEAFF.